The 19 T cell receptor beta chains presented below share a single source sample, sequenced in a study of blood T cells in healthy people across ages. Together with a sample-barcoded 5' primer, a J-beta primer mix was included in a second PCR lasting about 6 to 11 cycles. TCRdb recomputed calls from the 5' RACE reads with MiXCR, one row per CDR3 protein. The sample has some 930,000 distinct CDR3 sequences, almost 30% seen once. This sample was shared with a second study, whose subject was T cells of mothers and their children.

Sequencing was performed on blood. These receptors were taken from a woman aged 40-49 years in good health.

The chain has TRBV3-1 and TRBJ2-1; 7 bases agree with TRBD1. J gave up 9 bases and V 1 base, and 12 bases lay outside the gene matches. CDR3 length: 16 residues. Germline V lookup: CDR1 LGHDT, CDR2 YNNKEL (reference sequence). CDR3 bases: TGTGCCAGCAGCCAAGCTAGGGCAGGGGGTAAAGGTGAGCAGTTCTTC. This translates into CASSQARAGGKGEQFF.

This clonotype was observed many times. The chain couples TRBV10-3 to TRBJ2-3; D unresolved. The CDR3 length is 16 residues. V shed 3 bases and J shed 0 bases, with 13 bases lying between them. The germline V gene has CDR1 ENHRY and CDR2 SYGVKD. The chain's CDR3 is CAISDLGFRSTDTQYF. CDR3 nucleotides: TGTGCCATCAGTGATCTGGGGTTTAGAAGCACAGATACGCAGTATTTT.

The V gene is TRBV21-1, the J gene TRBJ2-5; the table gives TRBD1 as D, unverified against the DNA. TRBV21-1 is described as a pseudogene. This CDR3 is 15 amino acids long. CDR3 coding DNA: TGTGCCAGCAACGAGCCGGGACGGACGCAAGAGACCCAGTACTTC. Translating gives CASNEPGRTQETQYF.

This chain joins TRBV6-2 or TRBV6-3 and TRBJ2-1, with 11 positions matching TRBD2. The end of the DNA is better explained by TRBJ2-7, so the J call may be wrong. CDR3 length equals 16 residues. Germline-derived CDR1 and CDR2 are MNHEY and SVGEGT. CDR3 DNA: TGTGCCAGCAGTGCGGGACTAGCGGTCGCCTACAATGAGCAGTACTTC. The encoded protein is CASSAGLAVAYNEQYF.

The rearrangement links TRBV12-3 or TRBV12-4 to TRBJ2-7, with D unclear. There are 14 residues in the CDR3. The germline V and J ends were trimmed by 6 bases and 2 bases, with 14 bases remaining between them. CDR3 bases: TGTGCCAGCAGCCCCCCGATTCCTCCCTACGAGCAGTACTTC. Its translation: CASSPPIPPYEQYF.

A few counts support this clonotype. This sequence joins TRBV11-2 and TRBJ2-4; perhaps TRBD1 as D (6 bases). CDR3 length: 13 amino acids. CDR1 and CDR2 (germline): SGHAT, FQNNGV. The V end lost 11 bases, the J end lost 7 bases, and 18 bases lay between the germline ends. The DNA for the CDR3 is TGTGCCTGCGGTACAGGGCCAGGGAACATTCAGTACTTC. Amino acids: CACGTGPGNIQYF.

This chain uses TRBV18 with TRBJ1-2, with TRBD1 identical over 8 bases. CDR3 length: 16 amino acids. The germline CDR1 and CDR2 sequences are KGHSH and LQKENI. The ends lost 3 bases at V and 6 bases at J; junction bases unmatched: 12. CDR3 amino acids: CASSPTWQGASDGYTF. The CDR3 region has the DNA TGTGCCAGCTCACCTACCTGGCAGGGGGCGTCTGATGGCTACACCTTC.

Points on this clonotype: With a much larger clone just one base away, this may be a read error. The rearrangement joins TRBV24-1 to TRBJ1-2; D call uncertain. Germline loops: CDR1 KGHDR, CDR2 SFDVKD. This CDR3 region has 12 residues. The CDR3: CVTSDNIRGYTF. CDR3 coding DNA: TGTGTCACCAGTGATAACATACGGGGCTACACCTTC.

This clonotype was counted between two and nine times. CDR3 sequence (DNA): TGTGCCAGCGTTCAGGGGTTTGGGGCCAACGTCCTGACTTTC. Translation gives CASVQGFGANVLTF. J is TRBJ2-6 and V is TRBV21-1; TRBD1 is the table's D call, not checked against the DNA. TRBV21-1 constitutes a pseudogene. The length of the CDR3 is 14 residues.

The gene calls are TRBV25-1 and TRBJ1-4; possible D gene TRBD1, 5 bases. This CDR3 region has 15 residues. Between the trimmed V and J ends, which lost 4 bases and 2 bases, there was a span of 11 bases. From germline, CDR1 is MGHDK and CDR2 SYGVNS. The CDR3 coding sequence is TGTGCCAGCAGTGTCCAGGGTACGACTAATGAAAAACTGTTTTTT. Translation gives CASSVQGTTNEKLFF.

Comments on this clonotype: The junction departs from the called germline gene at one end, perhaps through a read error. The rearrangement uses TRBV6-5 and TRBJ1-4; a possible D gene is TRBD1 (6 bases). Germline V lookup: CDR1 MNHEY, CDR2 SVGAGI. This CDR3 is 16 amino acids long. Here the CDR3 reads CASSLRPWGQNEKRFF. The CDR3 region has the DNA TGTGCCAGCAGTCTACGACCGTGGGGGCAAAATGAAAAACGGTTTTTT.

The V call is TRBV30, the J call TRBJ2-7, with a tentative D call TRBD2 (6 bases). V lost 3 bases and J 3 bases, leaving 9 bases between the germline ends. CDR3 length equals 12 residues. Germline values: CDR1 GTSNPN, CDR2 SVGIG (reference sequence). The CDR3 coding sequence is TGTGCCTGGAGACGGGACTTCTACGAGCAGTACTTC. It encodes CAWRRDFYEQYF.

The chain joins TRBV4-3 to TRBJ1-1, with TRBD1 identical over 9 bases. Germline-derived CDR1 and CDR2 are LGHNA and YSLEER. Trimming removed 0 bases from V and 4 bases from J; junction bases left unmatched: 12. The CDR3 consists of 18 residues. The CDR3 reads CASSQDRGTGILLTEAFF. The DNA of the CDR3 is TGCGCCAGCAGCCAAGATCGCGGGACAGGGATTCTTCTCACTGAAGCTTTCTTT.

The rearrangement uses TRBV5-1 and TRBJ1-1, with 8 bases fitting TRBD1. CDR3 size: 17 residues. Germline V gene sequence: CDR1 SGHRS, CDR2 YFSETQ. V dropped 4 bases and J dropped 0; count of bases not matched to a gene: 11. CDR3 protein: CASSRIGTGGVNTEAFF. CDR3 bases: TGCGCCAGCAGCCGAATCGGAACAGGGGGAGTGAACACTGAAGCTTTCTTT.

As regards this clonotype: One end of the junction varies from germline; a read error may be responsible. This chain connects TRBV7-9 to TRBJ2-6; 8 positions agree with TRBD1. CDR3 length equals 20 residues. Germline CDR1 and CDR2: SEHNR and FQNEAQ (reference sequence). The CDR3, as DNA: TGTGCCAGCAGCAAAGGGGTGGGACAGGTACTCAGCTCTGGGACCAACGTCCTGACTTTC. It encodes CASSKGVGQVLSSGTNVLTF.

This clonotype was recorded at least ten times. The chain links TRBV4-1 to TRBJ1-2, with TRBD1 matching 7 bases. This CDR3 is built from 14 residues. Looked up from germline, CDR1 is MGHRA and CDR2 is YSYEKL. J was trimmed by 3 bases and V by 6 bases; bases with no gene match: 7. CDR3 DNA: TGCGCCAGCAGTCGCCGGGACAGAGACTATGGCTACACCTTC. This translates into CASSRRDRDYGYTF.

The chain joins TRBV29-1 to TRBJ1-5; D ambiguous. This CDR3 spans 13 amino acids. Germline values: CDR1 SQVTM, CDR2 ANQGSEA. The V end was cut by 4 bases, the J end by 1 base, with 8 bases between. Here the CDR3 DNA reads TGCAGCGTTGCCCGAGGGAGCAATCAGCCCCAGCATTTT. It is translated as CSVARGSNQPQHF.

V gene TRBV10-3 combines with J gene TRBJ2-7; D may be TRBD1 (6 bases). Germline V gene data show CDR1 as ENHRY and CDR2 as SYGVKD. V was shortened by 3 bases and J by 2 bases, with 14 bases between the two germline ends. This CDR3 contains 15 residues. CDR3 amino acids: CAISDPGTNTYEQYF. The DNA of the CDR3 is TGTGCCATCAGTGACCCCGGGACAAATACCTACGAGCAGTACTTC.

J is TRBJ2-6 and V is TRBV2, with D unclear. CDR3 size: 17 residues. From germline, CDR1 is SNHLY and CDR2 FYNNEI. The germline V and J ends were trimmed by 1 base and 0 bases, with 10 bases remaining between them. The CDR3 nucleotides read TGTGCCAGCAGTGAAGGGAGAACTCGCTCTGGGGCCAACGTCCTGACTTTC. This gives the protein CASSEGRTRSGANVLTF.